These 18 T cell receptor beta chains originate from one sample sequenced in a study of regulatory T cells in long-lasting Graves disease. Libraries of TCR beta came from iRepertoire HTBI primers plus Arm-PCR of CDR3 regions. TCRdb passed the multiplex PCR reads through MiXCR, listing each CDR3 protein once. The sample has over 450,000 distinct CDR3 sequences; around 12% are singletons. Time point described: newly diagnosed GD, antithyroid drugs for less than 3 months. RNA from PBMCs was the source of the TCR library. Another study also made use of these data, one on T cells in Graves' hyperthyroidism and ophthalmopathy.

The sequencing here drew on peripheral blood mononuclear cells (PBMCs), taken at new diagnosis, from a patient treated with antithyroid drugs. Every receptor here comes from a woman aged 25 to 45 with Graves disease.

This chain uses TRBV2 with TRBJ2-5; 10 bases match TRBD2. Losses at the gene ends were 4 bases for V and 5 bases for J; bases not matched to a gene: 16. The CDR3 covers 18 residues. Germline V gene lookup returns CDR1 SNHLY and CDR2 FYNNEI. In nucleotides, the CDR3 is TGTGCCAGCAGTGCTCGGACTAGCGGCTCCCCTAATGTGGAGACCCAGTACTTC. Its protein is CASSARTSGSPNVETQYF.

The table lists this clonotype with many counts. The V and J genes are TRBV2 and TRBJ2-1; 12 nucleotides line up with TRBD2. CDR3 size: 18 residues. Germline CDR1 is SNHLY and CDR2 is FYNNEI. With 3 bases clipped from V and 4 bases from J, the junction kept 10 bases outside the gene matches. The CDR3 bases are TGTGCCAGCAGTGACCTGACTAGCGGGAGTTGGGGTTACAATGAGCAGTTCTTC. Translation gives CASSDLTSGSWGYNEQFF.

The chain uses TRBV19 and TRBJ1-1, with 7 bases identical to TRBD1. In germline, CDR1 is LNHDA, CDR2 SQIVND (reference sequence). Germline trimming cut 5 bases from V and 0 bases from J; bases unmatched to any gene: 6. This CDR3 has 15 amino acids. CDR3 protein: CASSDRQGMNTEAFF. CDR3 nucleotide sequence: TGTGCCAGTAGTGATCGACAGGGAATGAACACTGAAGCTTTCTTT.

This clonotype occurred a few times. The J gene is TRBJ2-1, the V gene TRBV30; D might be TRBD2 (6 bases). Germline-derived CDR1 and CDR2 are GTSNPN and SVGIG (reference sequence). This CDR3 spans 12 amino acids. Trimming shortened V by 5 bases and J by 7 bases, and 12 bases separated the two germline ends. The CDR3 reads CAWGTGMNEQFF. In DNA form, the CDR3 reads TGTGCCTGGGGGACTGGTATGAATGAGCAGTTCTTC.

The sample holds many counts of this clonotype. The chain uses TRBV7-8 and TRBJ1-2; D may be TRBD1 (5 bases). V was shortened by 5 bases and J by 6 bases, with 22 bases between the two germline ends. Germline CDR1 reads SGHVS; CDR2 reads FQNEAQ. The CDR3 contains 16 residues. CDR3 DNA: TGTGCCAGCAGCCCATATAAGGGATCACGGGGCGATGGCTACACCTTC. Protein sequence: CASSPYKGSRGDGYTF.

The J gene is TRBJ2-2, the V gene TRBV5-8, with D maybe TRBD1 (5 bases). Germline V gene data show CDR1 as SGHTS and CDR2 as YDEGEE. The CDR3 has 16 amino acids. Trimming removed 6 bases from V and 1 base from J, with 16 bases in between. Here the CDR3 reads CASKTEPNLNTGELFF. CDR3 sequence (DNA): TGTGCCAGCAAGACAGAGCCAAACCTGAACACCGGGGAGCTGTTTTTT.

This CDR3 is CASSLVRLDVYEQYF. CDR3 bases: TGTGCCAGCAGCTTAGTTCGTCTGGACGTATACGAGCAGTACTTC. The chain is built from TRBV11-2 and TRBJ2-7, with D hard to call. CDR3 length: 15 residues. Trimming stripped 1 base from V and 4 bases from J, with 14 bases between. Germline V gene lookup returns CDR1 SGHAT and CDR2 FQNNGV.

This chain connects TRBV14 to TRBJ2-3; no reliable D call. Germline V lookup: CDR1 SGHDN, CDR2 FVKESK. This CDR3 spans 14 amino acids. Trimming removed 4 bases at V and 1 base at J, with 9 bases between. This chain's CDR3 is CASSPKVGTDTQYF. The CDR3 region has the DNA TGTGCCAGCAGCCCTAAGGTGGGCACAGATACGCAGTATTTT.

Many counts were recorded for this clonotype. V is TRBV28 and J is TRBJ2-3; tentative D call: TRBD1 (5 bases). The CDR3 runs 17 residues. With 9 bases removed from V and 0 bases from J, the gap between germline ends came to 22 bases. The germline gives CDR1 MDHEN, CDR2 SYDVKM. CDR3 nucleotide sequence: TGTGCCAGTGACAGCCTACCTTGGGGCCTTAGCACAGATACGCAGTATTTT. This encodes CASDSLPWGLSTDTQYF.

This sequence joins TRBV3-1 and TRBJ2-1; D may be TRBD2 (6 bases). The CDR3 contains 17 residues. V lost 0 bases and J lost 0, with 12 bases in between. The germline CDR1 and CDR2 sequences are LGHDT and YNNKEL (reference sequence). The CDR3 protein is CASSQDFPGVSYNEQFF. Written as DNA, the CDR3 is TGTGCCAGCAGCCAAGATTTTCCGGGAGTCTCCTACAATGAGCAGTTCTTC.

Many counts were recorded for this clonotype. The rearrangement links TRBV28 to TRBJ1-5, with D unclear. Trimming shortened V by 6 bases and J by 5 bases, and 14 bases separated the two germline ends. Per the germline V gene, CDR1 is MDHEN and CDR2 is SYDVKM. The CDR3 length is 14 residues. CDR3 region: CASSHPDGYQPQHF. DNA of the CDR3: TGTGCCAGCAGCCACCCGGACGGCTATCAGCCCCAGCATTTT.

This clonotype was recorded a few times. The chain combines TRBV7-9 with TRBJ1-2; the D is unclear. The length of the CDR3 is 15 residues. CDR1 is SEHNR and CDR2 is FQNEAQ in the germline V gene (reference sequence). Trimming removed 1 base at V and 5 bases at J, with 14 bases between. CDR3 in amino acids: CASSLGQRLSYGYTF. As DNA, the CDR3 is TGTGCCAGCAGCTTAGGGCAGAGACTCTCATATGGCTACACCTTC.

The chain recombines TRBV18 with TRBJ1-3; no firm D call. The V gene lost 3 bases and the J gene lost 0 bases, with 15 bases spanning the gap. The germline V gene encodes CDR1 KGHSH and CDR2 LQKENI. The CDR3 covers 17 residues. The CDR3 nucleotides read TGTGCCAGCTCACCCAATCAGAACTCCAACTCTGGAAACACCATATATTTT. Translating gives CASSPNQNSNSGNTIYF.

This clonotype was detected ten times or more. The chain links TRBV19 to TRBJ1-2, with a tentative D call TRBD1 (5 bases). Looked up from germline, CDR1 is LNHDA and CDR2 is SQIVND (reference sequence). CDR3 size: 13 residues. V lost 5 bases and J 6 bases, leaving 13 bases between the germline ends. The DNA for the CDR3 is TGTGCCAGTAGTCGGGCAGGGCGGGATGGCTACACCTTC. This encodes CASSRAGRDGYTF.

The table lists this clonotype with a few counts. The chain links TRBV19 to TRBJ2-7; unclear D gene. Trimming stripped 1 base from V and 3 bases from J, with 7 bases between. The germline V gene has CDR1 LNHDA and CDR2 SQIVND (reference sequence). This CDR3 contains 13 residues. This chain's CDR3 is CASSIGRRYEQYF. The CDR3 DNA reads TGTGCCAGTAGTATAGGTAGACGCTACGAGCAGTACTTC.

This clonotype was detected many times. This rearrangement joins TRBV19 to TRBJ2-7, with 8 bases fitting TRBD2. Trimming took 5 bases from V and 0 from J; bases not matched to a gene: 6. The CDR3 runs to 15 residues. Germline assignment: CDR1 LNHDA and CDR2 SQIVND (reference sequence). CDR3 in amino acids: CASSAGSGSSYEQYF. CDR3 nucleotide sequence: TGTGCCAGTAGTGCAGGAAGCGGGAGCTCCTACGAGCAGTACTTC.

This clonotype was counted at least ten times. The chain employs TRBV28 and TRBJ1-5; possible D gene TRBD1, 5 bases. Germline V gene sequence: CDR1 MDHEN, CDR2 SYDVKM. V shed 4 bases and J shed 4 bases, with 17 bases lying between them. The CDR3 extends over 16 amino acids. DNA of the CDR3: TGTGCCAGCAGTTCAATCCCAGGGTTCCGGAATCAGCCCCAGCATTTT. Its protein product is CASSSIPGFRNQPQHF.

This clonotype was seen ten or more times. The chain couples TRBV28 to TRBJ2-5; D might be TRBD2 (6 bases). V lost 8 bases and J 5 bases, leaving 24 bases between the germline ends. Per the germline V gene, CDR1 is MDHEN and CDR2 is SYDVKM. CDR3 size: 16 residues. The chain's CDR3 is CASSLFSPREYETQYF. In DNA, the CDR3 is TGTGCCAGCTCCCTTTTTTCCCCCCGGGAGTACGAGACCCAGTACTTC.